The 29 T cell receptor beta chains presented below share a single source sample, sequenced in a study of blood T cell repertoires in COVID-19. Assay used: immunoSEQ multiplex PCR; TCRdb lists only in-frame clones, some missing. The sample carries a few hundred thousand clones, about 80% recorded once. Specimen: peripheral blood. Receptors were obtained from a person aged 70 to 79 with COVID-19, enrolled during active disease.

This clone was recorded many times. The V call is TRBV19, the J call TRBJ1-2; D call uncertain. The CDR3 loop spans 17 amino acids. Per the germline V gene, CDR1 is LNHDA and CDR2 is SQIVND (reference sequence). Trimming left V 2 bases short and J 1 base short, with 17 bases between. The CDR3 DNA sequence: TGTGCCAGTAGTATATTAGGAGGCGTCGGATTTAACTATGGCTACACCTTC. The encoded protein is CASSILGGVGFNYGYTF.

The rearrangement links TRBV6-2 or TRBV6-3 to TRBJ2-5, with D perhaps matching TRBD1 (8 bases). The CDR3 is made up of 17 amino acids. The germline V and J ends were trimmed by 6 bases and 1 base, with 21 bases remaining between them. Germline lookup yields CDR1 MNHEY and CDR2 SVGEGT. The CDR3, as DNA: TGTGCCAGCAGCCGTGGACAGGGAGGGGCATTCCAAGAGACCCAGTACTTC. It yields the protein CASSRGQGGAFQETQYF.

V and J are TRBV5-5 and TRBJ2-5; 13 bases are a match to TRBD2. The J segment lost 5 bases and the V segment lost 3 bases, leaving 7 bases of the junction unmatched. Germline V CDR1 and CDR2: SGHKS, YYEKEE (reference sequence). The CDR3 sequence is 16 residues long. The DNA of the CDR3 is TGTGCCAGCAGCTCCGGTGGACTAGCGGGGGCTGAGACCCAGTACTTC. This codes for CASSSGGLAGAETQYF. Full variable domain (rest looked up from reference TRBV5-5 and TRBJ2-5): DAGVTQSPTHLIKTRGQQVTLRCSPISGHKSVSWYQQVLGQGPQFIFQYYEKEERGRGNFPDRFSARQFPNYSSELNVNALLLGDSALYLCASSSGGLAGAETQYFGPGTRLLVL.

Points on this clone: This CDR3 is also generated by other DNA sequences in the sample. The genes are TRBV19 and TRBJ2-5; tentative D call: TRBD1 (5 bases). Germline V gene lookup returns CDR1 LNHDA and CDR2 SQIVND (reference sequence). This CDR3 has 14 residues. Trimming removed 1 base from V and 1 base from J, with 7 bases in between. Written as DNA, the CDR3 is TGTGCCAGTAGTATAGGAGACAGCCAAGAGACCCAGTACTTC. It specifies CASSIGDSQETQYF. The entire variable domain, with the rest obtained from reference TRBV19 and TRBJ2-5, is as follows: DGGITQSPKYLFRKEGQNVTLSCEQNLNHDAMYWYRQDPGQGLRLIYYSQIVNDFQKGDIAEGYSVSREKKESFPLTVTSAQKNPTAFYLCASSIGDSQETQYFGPGTRLLVL.

The V and J genes are TRBV28 and TRBJ2-6; D is unclear. This CDR3 comprises 14 residues. Germline CDR1 and CDR2: MDHEN and SYDVKM. V lost 4 bases, J lost 4 bases, and 8 bases lay in between. The CDR3 region is CASSSPLGANVLTF. DNA of the CDR3: TGTGCCAGCAGTTCCCCCCTGGGGGCCAACGTCCTGACTTTC.

The chain carries TRBV24-1 and TRBJ1-4, with D possibly TRBD1 on 6 matching bases. Germline loops: CDR1 KGHDR, CDR2 SFDVKD. Trimming cost V 3 bases and J 3 bases, with 13 bases left between them. The CDR3 is 16 amino acids. CDR3 amino acids: CATSDIEGGSNEKLFF. Written as DNA, the CDR3 is TGTGCCACCAGTGATATAGAGGGGGGGTCTAATGAAAAACTGTTTTTT.

Comments on this clone: The germline gene is not matched at one end of the junction; a read error may be the cause. V gene TRBV6-5 combines with J gene TRBJ1-6, with 7 bases lining up with TRBD1. This CDR3 has 15 amino acids. Germline V CDR1 and CDR2: MNHEY, SVGAGI. CDR3: CASRQDRAYYSPLHF. The CDR3 DNA reads TGTGCCAGCAGACAAGACAGGGCCTATTATTCACCCCTCCACTTT.

The chain employs TRBV2 and TRBJ1-1, with D possibly TRBD1 on 5 matching bases. V shed 5 bases and J shed 2 bases, with 15 bases lying between them. Germline lookup yields CDR1 SNHLY and CDR2 FYNNEI. The CDR3 loop spans 15 amino acids. The CDR3 DNA reads TGTGCCAGCAGTCAGGAGATGCAGGGAAACACTGAAGCTTTCTTT. Its translation: CASSQEMQGNTEAFF.

The gene calls are TRBV4-1 and TRBJ1-5; maybe TRBD1 (5 bases). The CDR3 extends over 16 amino acids. V was clipped by 4 bases and J by 0 bases, with 13 bases between them. Looked up from germline, CDR1 is MGHRA and CDR2 is YSYEKL. CDR3 nucleotides: TGCGCCAGCAGCCCCACTGGGGCAGGTAGCAATCAGCCCCAGCATTTT. It is translated as CASSPTGAGSNQPQHF.

J is TRBJ1-3 and V is TRBV4-1, with D possibly being TRBD1 (5 bases). Trimming stripped 1 base from V and 0 bases from J, with 16 bases between. From germline, CDR1 is MGHRA and CDR2 YSYEKL. CDR3 size: 18 residues. This CDR3 reads CASSQAKRTRPSGNTIYF. Here the CDR3 DNA reads TGCGCCAGCAGCCAAGCGAAAAGGACAAGGCCCTCTGGAAACACCATATATTTT.

V usage is TRBV28 and J usage is TRBJ2-1; D perhaps matches TRBD2 (5 bases). The V and J ends lost 3 bases and 7 bases respectively, with 16 bases between them. Germline V gene lookup returns CDR1 MDHEN and CDR2 SYDVKM. This CDR3 has 15 amino acids. The CDR3 DNA is TGTGCCAGCAGTTTTGCCGCCAGCTCGGGGAATGAGCAGTTCTTC. Its protein is CASSFAASSGNEQFF.

J is TRBJ1-2 and V is TRBV19; D is unclear. Germline V CDR1 and CDR2: LNHDA, SQIVND (reference sequence). Trimming shortened V by 4 bases and J by 4 bases, and 13 bases separated the two germline ends. The CDR3 extends over 14 amino acids. The CDR3 region is CASSRSGEVYGYTF. The CDR3 DNA reads as TGTGCCAGTAGTAGGTCGGGTGAAGTCTATGGCTACACCTTC.

V is TRBV29-1 and J is TRBJ2-1, with TRBD2 identical over 12 bases. V was clipped by 1 base and J by 8 bases; unmatched bases: 18. CDR3 length: 19 residues. CDR1 is SQVTM, CDR2 ANQGSEA, per germline. The CDR3 sequence: CSVEGPLRTSGIIQHEQFF. Here the CDR3 DNA reads TGCAGCGTTGAAGGTCCTTTAAGGACTAGCGGGATCATTCAGCATGAGCAGTTCTTC.

The J gene is TRBJ2-7, the V gene TRBV5-1, with TRBD1 identical over 11 bases. Germline loops: CDR1 SGHRS, CDR2 YFSETQ. After removal of 2 bases from V and 4 bases from J, the junction contained 5 bases not matched to a gene. The CDR3 is made up of 15 amino acids. CDR3 in amino acids: CASSFGQGAVYEQYF. CDR3 coding DNA: TGCGCCAGCAGCTTCGGACAGGGGGCGGTGTACGAGCAGTACTTC.

The chain uses TRBV11-2 and TRBJ2-1; a possible D gene is TRBD2 (7 bases). The V end lost 5 bases, the J end lost 15 bases, and 20 bases lay between the germline ends. This CDR3 region has 13 residues. In germline, CDR1 is SGHAT, CDR2 FQNNGV. The CDR3 is CASSERRAGGRFF. CDR3 sequence (DNA): TGTGCCAGCAGCGAGAGGAGGGCCGGGGGGCGGTTCTTC.

The chain couples TRBV9 to TRBJ2-1; 10 bases are a match to TRBD2. J was trimmed by 5 bases and V by 3 bases; bases with no gene match: 8. The CDR3 extends over 16 amino acids. Germline loops: CDR1 SGDLS, CDR2 YYNGEE. CDR3 sequence (DNA): TGTGCCAGCAGCGCCGAGCGGGGGGGTAATCACAATGAGCAGTTCTTC. It translates to CASSAERGGNHNEQFF.

V and J are TRBV18 and TRBJ2-4, with D possibly matching TRBD1 (6 bases). V dropped 3 bases and J dropped 0 bases, with 15 bases sitting between them. Germline values: CDR1 KGHSH, CDR2 LQKENI. The CDR3 spans 17 residues. CDR3 nucleotides: TGTGCCAGCTCACCTACCACCCGGACAGAAGCCAAAAACATTCAGTACTTC. Translating gives CASSPTTRTEAKNIQYF.

The chain has TRBV5-4 and TRBJ1-6; possibly TRBD1 for D (6 bases). Germline loops: CDR1 SGHNT, CDR2 YYREEE (reference sequence). This CDR3 comprises 15 residues. Trimming shortened V by 2 bases and J by 7 bases, and 13 bases separated the two germline ends. In nucleotides, the CDR3 is TGTGCCAGCAGCTTCTCCGGGACACAAAATTCACCCCTCCACTTT. It translates to CASSFSGTQNSPLHF.

The chain combines TRBV5-5 with TRBJ2-7; 9 nucleotides line up with TRBD1. Germline V gives CDR1 SGHKS, CDR2 YYEKEE (reference sequence). Trimming removed 0 bases from V and 3 bases from J; junction bases left unmatched: 10. The CDR3 has 17 residues. In DNA, the CDR3 is TGTGCCAGCAGCTTGGCTGCGGGACAGGGTCATCTCTACGAGCAGTACTTC. Amino acids: CASSLAAGQGHLYEQYF. The variable domain in full, completed from reference TRBV5-5 and TRBJ2-7, reads DAGVTQSPTHLIKTRGQQVTLRCSPISGHKSVSWYQQVLGQGPQFIFQYYEKEERGRGNFPDRFSARQFPNYSSELNVNALLLGDSALYLCASSLAAGQGHLYEQYFGPGTRLTVT.

The chain uses TRBV19 and TRBJ2-3; TRBD1 is a possible D gene (5 bases). Per germline, CDR1 LNHDA and CDR2 SQIVND (reference sequence). V lost 10 bases, J lost 0 bases, and 8 bases lay in between. The CDR3 contains 12 residues. The CDR3 DNA is TGTGCCACAGACAGCAGCACAGATACGCAGTATTTT. Protein: CATDSSTDTQYF.

The V and J genes are TRBV28 and TRBJ2-1; D possibly corresponds to TRBD1 (6 bases). CDR1 is MDHEN and CDR2 is SYDVKM in the germline V gene. Deletions cut 10 bases from V and 6 bases from J, with 16 bases between. The CDR3 is 13 amino acids. The CDR3 DNA sequence: TGTGCCACCCAAGGGGGAGCGGCCAATGAGCAGTTCTTC. Its protein product is CATQGGAANEQFF.

The gene calls are TRBV6-2 or TRBV6-3 and TRBJ1-1; TRBD1 agrees at 7 bases. Germline lookup yields CDR1 MNHEY and CDR2 SVGEGT. This CDR3 contains 14 residues. The ends lost 4 bases at V and 4 bases at J; junction bases unmatched: 6. Here the CDR3 reads CASSSRQGTTEAFF. The CDR3, as DNA: TGTGCCAGCAGTTCTCGACAGGGAACCACTGAAGCTTTCTTT.

This chain joins TRBV19 and TRBJ2-3; 11 nucleotides align to TRBD2. Germline V CDR1 and CDR2: LNHDA, SQIVND (reference sequence). The CDR3 is made up of 16 amino acids. V was clipped by 5 bases and J by 6 bases; unmatched bases: 10. DNA of the CDR3: TGTGCCAGTAGTGCCCTACTAGCGGGAGTATCGGATACGCAGTATTTT. Encoded protein: CASSALLAGVSDTQYF. The variable domain in full, completed from reference TRBV19 and TRBJ2-3, reads DGGITQSPKYLFRKEGQNVTLSCEQNLNHDAMYWYRQDPGQGLRLIYYSQIVNDFQKGDIAEGYSVSREKKESFPLTVTSAQKNPTAFYLCASSALLAGVSDTQYFGPGTRLTVL.

This clone was counted only a few times. The chain employs TRBV28 and TRBJ2-7; D is uncertain. V lost 7 bases and J lost 2, with 9 bases in between. The germline CDR1 and CDR2 sequences are MDHEN and SYDVKM. The CDR3 has 12 residues. As DNA, the CDR3 is TGTGCCAGCATTGCAGGAACCTACGAGCAGTACTTC. As protein: CASIAGTYEQYF.

The genes are TRBV6-1 and TRBJ2-3; TRBD2 is a possible D gene (5 bases). The V gene lost 9 bases and the J gene lost 2 bases, with 12 bases spanning the gap. CDR1 and CDR2 (germline): MNHNS, SASEGT. The CDR3 contains 13 residues. The CDR3, as DNA: TGTGCCAGTCGACTAATTTCCACAGATACGCAGTATTTT. This translates into CASRLISTDTQYF.

This chain joins TRBV18 and TRBJ2-7, with D perhaps TRBD1 (6 bases). V lost 4 bases to trimming and J lost 2 bases, with 9 bases between them. This CDR3 is 13 amino acids long. Germline V gives CDR1 KGHSH, CDR2 LQKENI. The CDR3 sequence: CASSQTGTYEQYF. The CDR3 nucleotides read TGTGCCAGCTCACAAACAGGGACCTACGAGCAGTACTTC.

The chain has TRBV7-2 and TRBJ2-1; 8 nucleotides align to TRBD2. The CDR3 runs to 15 residues. The J segment lost 2 bases and the V segment lost 2 bases, leaving 2 bases of the junction unmatched. The germline V gene has CDR1 SGHTA and CDR2 FQGNSA. CDR3 coding DNA: TGTGCCAGCAGCTTACAGCGGGGGACCTACAATGAGCAGTTCTTC. Translating gives CASSLQRGTYNEQFF.

The rearrangement uses TRBV4-3 and TRBJ1-1, with D maybe TRBD1 (6 bases). In germline, CDR1 is LGHNA, CDR2 YSLEER. Trimming stripped 1 base from V and 1 base from J, with 10 bases between. CDR3 length equals 15 residues. The CDR3 sequence is CASSQVRTENTEAFF. The DNA of the CDR3 is TGCGCCAGCAGCCAAGTTAGGACAGAGAACACTGAAGCTTTCTTT.

The chain uses TRBV4-1 and TRBJ2-3; 7 bases are shared with TRBD2. From germline, CDR1 is MGHRA and CDR2 YSYEKL. V was clipped by 4 bases and J by 0 bases; unmatched bases: 10. The CDR3 has 17 amino acids. The CDR3 coding sequence is TGCGCCAGCAGCCGCCCGCGGAGCGGGGCTAGCACAGATACGCAGTATTTT. This translates into CASSRPRSGASTDTQYF.